This T cell receptor (beta chain) was sequenced in a study of blood T cell repertoires in COVID-19. Per the authors' pipeline: Estimation of nucleated cell counts relied on the amplification of reference gene primers. Only in-frame clones appear in the TCRdb table, and some are missing; sequencing was by immunoSEQ multiplex PCR. The V and J calls and clone size were taken over from that table, and D and trimming were inferred from the DNA. Here the sample spans 150,000 to 200,000 clones, 70% to 90% being singletons. The germline CDR1 and CDR2 sequences are SGHRS and YFSETQ. Trimming cost V 4 bases and J 4 bases; bases outside gene matches: 7. This CDR3 is 15 amino acids long.

The material sequenced was peripheral blood. The clonotype comes from a woman of 80 years or more in a cohort sampled during active or convalescent COVID-19. The chain combines TRBV5-1 with TRBJ2-1, with 8 bases aligning to TRBD2. CDR3 sequence reads: CASSRELAAYNEQFF. In nucleotides, the CDR3 is TGCGCCAGCAGCAGAGAACTAGCGGCTTACAATGAGCAGTTCTTC.